This T cell receptor (beta chain) was sequenced during a study of human T cells and chemical hapten exposure. Study background: Per-sample TCR yield variation was attributed mainly to small pooled library volume differences.

It was the library that attached unique molecular identifiers to individual cDNA molecules. Each CDR3 protein gets one entry after TCRdb re-called the 5' RACE reads with MiXCR. The sample carries under 85,000 distinct CDR3 sequences, 7.7% recorded once. Whole blood, unfractionated, served as the material for total RNA extraction. Remarks on this clonotype: A much larger clonotype is one base distant, so this may be a read error.

The CDR3 loop spans 12 amino acids. The ends were cut back, 4 bases at V and 2 bases at J, with 6 bases in the middle. CDR1 and CDR2 (germline): SGHVS, FQNEAQ. The receptor was isolated from a male donor in good health. The rearrangement uses TRBV7-8 and TRBJ2-7, with unresolved D. The CDR3 here is CASSSGPYEQYF. In DNA form, the CDR3 reads TGTGCCAGCAGCTCCGGCCCCTACGAGCAGTACTTC.